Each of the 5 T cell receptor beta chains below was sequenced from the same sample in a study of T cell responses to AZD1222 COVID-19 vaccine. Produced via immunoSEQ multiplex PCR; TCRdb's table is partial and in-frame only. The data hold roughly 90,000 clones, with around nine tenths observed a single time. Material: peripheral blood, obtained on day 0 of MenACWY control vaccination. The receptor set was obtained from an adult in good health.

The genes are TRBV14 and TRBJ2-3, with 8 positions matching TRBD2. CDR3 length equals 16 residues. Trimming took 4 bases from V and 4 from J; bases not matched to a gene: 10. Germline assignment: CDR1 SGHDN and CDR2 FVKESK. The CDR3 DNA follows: TGTGCCAGCAGCCCCGGTTACAGCGGGAGTGCAGATACGCAGTATTTT. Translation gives CASSPGYSGSADTQYF.

This CDR3 reads CSGDYTGELFF. DNA of the CDR3: TGCAGCGGGGACTACACCGGGGAGCTGTTTTTT. This rearrangement joins TRBV29-1 to TRBJ2-2; tentatively, D is TRBD2 (6 bases). Trimming shortened V by 7 bases and J by 3 bases, and 6 bases separated the two germline ends. This CDR3 has 11 amino acids. The germline V gene encodes CDR1 SQVTM and CDR2 ANQGSEA.

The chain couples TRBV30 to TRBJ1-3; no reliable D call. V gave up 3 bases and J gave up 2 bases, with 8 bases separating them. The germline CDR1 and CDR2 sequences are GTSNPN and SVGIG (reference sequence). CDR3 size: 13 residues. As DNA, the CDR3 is TGTGCCTGGAGCCGTGGTGCTGGAAACACCATATATTTT. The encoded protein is CAWSRGAGNTIYF.

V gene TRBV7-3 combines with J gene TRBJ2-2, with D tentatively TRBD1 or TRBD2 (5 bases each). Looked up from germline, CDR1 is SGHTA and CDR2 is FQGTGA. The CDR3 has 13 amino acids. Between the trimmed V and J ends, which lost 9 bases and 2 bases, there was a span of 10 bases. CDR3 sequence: CASRDGNTGELFF. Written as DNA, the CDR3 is TGTGCCAGTCGGGACGGAAACACCGGGGAGCTGTTTTTT.

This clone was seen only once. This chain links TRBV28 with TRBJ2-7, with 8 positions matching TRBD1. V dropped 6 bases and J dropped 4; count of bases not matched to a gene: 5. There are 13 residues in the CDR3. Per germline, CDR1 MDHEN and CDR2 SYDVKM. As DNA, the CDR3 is TGTGCCAGCAGGACCAGGGGGCAATACGAGCAGTACTTC. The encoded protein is CASRTRGQYEQYF. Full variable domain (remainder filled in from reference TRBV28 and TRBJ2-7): DVKVTQSSRYLVKRTGEKVFLECVQDMDHENMFWYRQDPGLGLRLIYFSYDVKMKEKGDIPEGYSVSREKKERFSLILESASTNQTSMYLCASRTRGQYEQYFGPGTRLTVT.